Reported below is one T cell receptor (beta chain). The data were taken from a study of blood T cell repertoires in COVID-19. The wider study: Collection of acute and convalescent COVID-19 samples took place in the United States, Italy and Spain. Sources were T cells, B-cell-depleted T cells, or PBMCs; the material itself was cDNA or gDNA.

Under the authors' procedure: Reference gene primer amplification in the assay estimated nucleated cell counts. Only in-frame clones appear in the TCRdb table, and some are missing; sequencing was by immunoSEQ multiplex PCR. V and J calls and clone size are copied from that table; D and trimming were computed from the DNA. The sample records 150,000 to 200,000 clones, 87% being singletons. Sequenced material: peripheral blood. The sequence came from a woman aged 50 to 60 with acute or convalescent COVID-19.

In DNA, the CDR3 is TGCGCCAGCGGGCCTTCCGGGACAGGGGGAATGGAGACCCAGTACTTC. This codes for CASGPSGTGGMETQYF. V is TRBV5-1 and J is TRBJ2-5, with 11 bases identical to TRBD1. V shed 7 bases, J shed 5 bases, and the junction held 13 bases outside the gene matches. CDR1 and CDR2 (germline): SGHRS, YFSETQ. CDR3 length: 16 amino acids.